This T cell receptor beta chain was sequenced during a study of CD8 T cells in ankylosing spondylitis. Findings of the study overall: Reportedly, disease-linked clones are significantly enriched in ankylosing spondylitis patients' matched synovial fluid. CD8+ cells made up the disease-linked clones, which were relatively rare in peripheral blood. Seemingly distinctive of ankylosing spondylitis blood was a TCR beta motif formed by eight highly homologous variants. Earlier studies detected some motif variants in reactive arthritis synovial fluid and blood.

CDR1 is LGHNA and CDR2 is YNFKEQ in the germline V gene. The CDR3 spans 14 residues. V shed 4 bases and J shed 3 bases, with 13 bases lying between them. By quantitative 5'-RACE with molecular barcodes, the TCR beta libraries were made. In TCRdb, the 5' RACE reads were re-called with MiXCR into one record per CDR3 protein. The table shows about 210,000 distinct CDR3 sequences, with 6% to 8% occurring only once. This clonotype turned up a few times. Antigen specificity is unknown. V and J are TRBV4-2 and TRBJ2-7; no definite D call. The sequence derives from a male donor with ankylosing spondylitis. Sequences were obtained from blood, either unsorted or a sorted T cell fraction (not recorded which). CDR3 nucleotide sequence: TGTGCCAGCAGCCCAGGTCACGGTGGCTACGAGCAGTACTTC. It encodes CASSPGHGGYEQYF.